The 16 T cell receptor beta chains below were found in one sample sequenced in a study of blood T cell repertoires in COVID-19 (dated by TCRdb to the early 2020s). The library relied on the immunoSEQ multiplex PCR assay. In TCRdb, the immuneACCESS table is reduced to in-frame sequences with V and J assigned. These tables do not hold every clone; where another copy was compared, an unresolved V gene accounts for under half, and the others remain unexplained. This sample holds 200,000 to 300,000 clones; over 80% were observed only once. Of the sample, over 3% is held by the ten largest clones. The sequenced sample consisted of PBMCs or T cells enriched from blood (not recorded which). The source of these receptors is a woman between 40 and 50 years old who had been exposed to COVID-19.

The rearrangement uses TRBV20-1 and TRBJ1-1; 10 bases align to TRBD1. Trimming cost V 3 bases and J 5 bases; bases outside gene matches: 9. The CDR3 runs 15 residues. Germline V gene sequence: CDR1 DFQATT, CDR2 SNEGSKA (reference sequence). As DNA, the CDR3 is TGCAGTGCTAGTGGGGACAGGGGACACGAAACTGAAGCTTTCTTT. As protein: CSASGDRGHETEAFF.

This chain connects TRBV10-3 to TRBJ2-3, with D maybe TRBD1 (6 bases). Trimming removed 8 bases at V and 5 bases at J, with 20 bases between. Germline assignment: CDR1 ENHRY and CDR2 SYGVKD. The CDR3 contains 15 residues. CDR3 in DNA: TGTGCCATCGGAACCCGGGGACACCGGGAAGATACGCAGTATTTT. Translating it yields CAIGTRGHREDTQYF.

The chain is built from TRBV29-1 and TRBJ1-1; 9 positions match TRBD1. The length of the CDR3 is 13 residues. The V and J ends lost 6 bases and 2 bases, in that order; junction bases with no gene match: 4. Per the germline V gene, CDR1 is SQVTM and CDR2 is ANQGSEA. This CDR3 reads CSVGTGGNTEAFF. The CDR3 DNA follows: TGCAGCGTGGGTACAGGGGGCAACACTGAAGCTTTCTTT.

This chain connects TRBV19 to TRBJ1-2, with no clear D. The CDR3 totals 12 residues. Germline lookup yields CDR1 LNHDA and CDR2 SQIVND (reference sequence). Trimming shortened V by 0 bases and J by 6 bases, and 5 bases separated the two germline ends. CDR3 in DNA: TGTGCCAGTAGTATAGATGTAAATGGCTACACCTTC. Its protein is CASSIDVNGYTF.

The chain carries TRBV28 and TRBJ1-1, with a weak D call TRBD1 (6 bases). Between the trimmed V and J ends, which lost 7 bases and 6 bases, there was a span of 15 bases. This CDR3 is 13 amino acids long. Germline CDR1 and CDR2: MDHEN and SYDVKM. CDR3 sequence (DNA): TGTGCCAGCACCTTCACGGGGGGGCCTGAAGCTTTCTTT. Protein: CASTFTGGPEAFF.

This clone was detected only once. The rearrangement links TRBV29-1 to TRBJ1-2, with D maybe TRBD1 (6 bases). This CDR3 has 14 amino acids. Trimming removed 1 base from V and 0 bases from J, with 9 bases in between. CDR1 and CDR2 from the germline V gene are SQVTM and ANQGSEA. The CDR3 bases are TGCAGCGTTGAAGGGGGACACGCTAACTATGGCTACACCTTC. This translates into CSVEGGHANYGYTF.

This chain uses TRBV7-9 with TRBJ2-1, with TRBD2 matching over 16 bases. This CDR3 region has 16 residues. Germline V CDR1 and CDR2: SEHNR, FQNEAQ (reference sequence). Germline trimming cut 5 bases from V and 2 bases from J; bases unmatched to any gene: 0. CDR3 DNA: TGTGCCAGCAGCGGGACTAGCGGGGGGGCCTACAATGAGCAGTTCTTC. Its protein product is CASSGTSGGAYNEQFF.

This clone has just a few counts. CDR3 protein: CASSIRTGNYGYTF. In DNA form, the CDR3 reads TGTGCCAGTAGTATCCGGACAGGAAACTATGGCTACACCTTC. The chain recombines TRBV19 with TRBJ1-2, with 7 bases matching TRBD1. This CDR3 contains 14 residues. Germline CDR1 is LNHDA and CDR2 is SQIVND (reference sequence). With V trimmed by 3 bases and J by 2 bases, 3 bases remained unmatched.

The V gene is TRBV6-6, the J gene TRBJ2-1; maybe TRBD1 (6 bases). This CDR3 contains 13 residues. From germline, CDR1 is MNHNY and CDR2 SVGAGI (reference sequence). V was clipped by 5 bases and J by 4 bases, with 9 bases between them. CDR3 DNA sequence: TGTGCCAGCAGTAGAACAGGGTACAATGAGCAGTTCTTC. This codes for CASSRTGYNEQFF.

This chain joins TRBV6-2 or TRBV6-3 and TRBJ2-1, with 10 bases lining up with TRBD2. Looked up from germline, CDR1 is MNHEY and CDR2 is SVGEGT. The CDR3 runs 15 residues. V dropped 2 bases and J dropped 6; count of bases not matched to a gene: 4. CDR3 in amino acids: CASSYALAGANEQFF. The CDR3, as DNA: TGTGCCAGCAGTTACGCCCTAGCGGGGGCCAATGAGCAGTTCTTC.

The chain combines TRBV19 with TRBJ1-5, with D possibly being TRBD1 (5 bases). The ends were cut back, 3 bases at V and 5 bases at J, with 11 bases in the middle. This CDR3 region has 14 residues. From germline, CDR1 is LNHDA and CDR2 SQIVND (reference sequence). The CDR3 coding sequence is TGTGCCAGTAGTATCCTCAGGGCTGATCAGCCCCAGCATTTT. This codes for CASSILRADQPQHF.

In its sample, this clone was seen a few times. The chain joins TRBV14 to TRBJ1-2; D gene uncertain. Looked up from germline, CDR1 is SGHDN and CDR2 is FVKESK. The ends were cut back, 0 bases at V and 3 bases at J, with 14 bases in the middle. There are 16 residues in the CDR3. As DNA, the CDR3 is TGTGCCAGCAGCCAAGAAAGAGGCGTCCGGGACTATGGCTACACCTTC. Translating it yields CASSQERGVRDYGYTF.

The chain couples TRBV7-9 to TRBJ1-2; the D is unclear. CDR3 size: 13 residues. V lost 2 bases and J 7 bases, leaving 11 bases between the germline ends. Germline V gene sequence: CDR1 SEHNR, CDR2 FQNEAQ (reference sequence). In nucleotides, the CDR3 is TGTGCCAGCAGCTTAATTAGCGGCTTTGGCTACACCTTC. Its protein product is CASSLISGFGYTF.

This chain links TRBV7-9 with TRBJ2-1, with 7 bases lining up with TRBD2. CDR1 is SEHNR, CDR2 FQNEAQ, per germline (reference sequence). V was clipped by 7 bases and J by 8 bases; unmatched bases: 17. This CDR3 contains 16 residues. In nucleotides, the CDR3 is TGTGCCAGCATCGCCTTGGGGGAGGGCCCTCACGATGAGCAGTTCTTC. It specifies CASIALGEGPHDEQFF. The full variable domain, completed using reference TRBV7-9 and TRBJ2-1, is DTGVSQNPRHKITKRGQNVTFRCDPISEHNRLYWYRQTLGQGPEFLTYFQNEAQLEKSRLLSDRFSAERPKGSFSTLEIQRTEQGDSAMYLCASIALGEGPHDEQFFGPGTRLTVL.

The sample holds one count of this clone. The V call is TRBV3-1 (or the pseudogene TRBV3-2), the J call TRBJ1-1; D uncertain. V was cut by 4 bases and J by 9 bases, with 21 bases left in between. Germline V gene lookup returns CDR1 LGHDT and CDR2 YNNKEL (reference sequence). The CDR3 covers 15 residues. CDR3 coding DNA: TGTGCCAGCAGCCCTCACGGCACTCGGGGTGTTCAAGCTTTCTTT. It translates to CASSPHGTRGVQAFF.

This CDR3 reads CASSHPGRADGYTF. The CDR3 bases are TGTGCCAGCAGCCACCCGGGCAGGGCAGATGGCTACACCTTC. The J gene is TRBJ1-2, the V gene TRBV7-3; a possible D gene is TRBD1 (5 bases). The V end lost 5 bases, the J end lost 6 bases, and 16 bases lay between the germline ends. CDR3 length: 14 amino acids. The germline CDR1 and CDR2 sequences are SGHTA and FQGTGA.